This T cell receptor (beta chain) emerged from a study of cytomegalovirus exposure and HLA in healthy donors. The study's findings and limits: TCR beta V segments were, for the most part, productive about 87% or about 30% of the time in an earlier analysis.

CDR1 SGHRS and CDR2 YFSETQ come from the germline V gene. The V gene end was trimmed by 4 bases and the J gene end by 5 bases; junction bases not matched to a gene: 5. This CDR3 region has 14 residues. PCR used 60 Vbeta primers and 13 Jbeta primers. TCRdb keeps only in-frame clones here, not all; method: immunoSEQ multiplex PCR. This repertoire shows 200,000 to 250,000 clones, roughly 84% found once; its top ten account for about 0.25%. With regard to this clone: Antigen specificity is unknown.

The receptor comes from a girl aged 2-10 years in good health and CMV-seronegative. Specimen: PBMCs. The J gene is TRBJ1-2, the V gene TRBV5-1, with 10 nucleotides matching TRBD1. CDR3 sequence reads: CASSPTGGRYGYTF. CDR3 DNA sequence: TGCGCCAGCAGCCCGACAGGGGGCCGATATGGCTACACCTTC.